What follows is one T cell receptor (beta chain) and its context. Its antigen is still unknown. This sample was taken from a study of blood T cells in healthy people across ages. Study-wide results and caveats: Estimates based on one million T cells were treated as lower bounds. What prevented conclusive comparison of naive and antigen-experienced cells was that PBMCs were unsorted. CMV infection status of these donors was not known.

Then a second PCR, running roughly 6 to 11 cycles, was carried out with a sample-barcoded 5' primer and a J-beta primer mix. Via MiXCR, TCRdb re-called the 5' RACE reads, giving one row per CDR3 protein. The sample includes some 1.5 million distinct CDR3 sequences, roughly 43% seen only once; the top ten take roughly 3.7%. CDR3 size: 13 residues. CDR1 and CDR2 from the germline V gene are LGHNA and YNFKEQ. The V end lost 1 base, the J end lost 7 bases, and 10 bases lay between the germline ends. Sequenced input: blood. The chain uses TRBV4-2 and TRBJ2-5; perhaps TRBD1 as D (5 bases). The receptor's source is a woman aged 18-29 years in good health. The CDR3, as DNA: TGTGCCAGCAGCCAAGGGACATTGTGGACCCAGTACTTC. It codes for CASSQGTLWTQYF.